Following are 10 T cell receptor beta chains from one sample sequenced in a study of CD8 T cells in Susac syndrome (dated by TCRdb to about 2019). Library construction relied on the immunoSEQ multiplex PCR assay. RNA was extracted with the RNeasy kit and roughly 0.5 to 1 ug was reverse transcribed using random hexamers. TCRdb handled the public reads itself, with Q25 trimming in fastp and clone calling in MiXCR, and kept productive beta chains. Rows are unified per CDR3 protein, each entry keeping the most common DNA and genes. The sample yields roughly 200,000 distinct CDR3 sequences; around 93% were counted once. Approximately 0.075% of the sample is in the top ten clones. Sequenced material: CD4+ T cells from PBMCs. The receptors derive from a human donor with multiple sclerosis.

The chain employs TRBV29-1 and TRBJ1-1; tentatively, D is TRBD1 (6 bases). The ends were cut back, 7 bases at V and 0 bases at J, with 12 bases in the middle. This CDR3 has 13 residues. Germline V gives CDR1 SQVTM, CDR2 ANQGSEA. CDR3 residues: CSARQALNTEAFF. CDR3 DNA: TGCAGCGCCCGACAGGCCTTGAACACTGAAGCTTTCTTT. The whole variable domain, remainder taken from reference TRBV29-1 and TRBJ1-1, is SAVISQKPSRDICQRGTSLTIQCQVDSQVTMMFWYRQQPGQSLTLIATANQGSEATYESGFVIDKFPISRPNLTFSTLTVSNMSPEDSSIYLCSARQALNTEAFFGQGTRLTVV.

V gene TRBV14 combines with J gene TRBJ2-1, with TRBD1 matching over 7 bases. The CDR3 totals 14 residues. Germline V gene lookup returns CDR1 SGHDN and CDR2 FVKESK. J was trimmed by 5 bases and V by 2 bases; bases with no gene match: 3. The DNA of the CDR3 is TGTGCCAGCAGCCAATACACAGGGGACAATGAGCAGTTCTTC. The encoded protein is CASSQYTGDNEQFF.

This rearrangement joins TRBV6-6 to TRBJ2-3, with D tentatively TRBD1 or TRBD2 (7 bases each). The CDR3 loop spans 14 amino acids. V gave up 5 bases and J gave up 4 bases, with 13 bases separating them. CDR1 and CDR2 (germline): MNHNY, SVGAGI (reference sequence). This chain's CDR3 is CASSLAGGADTQYF. CDR3 coding DNA: TGTGCCAGCAGTCTGGCAGGGGGGGCAGATACGCAGTATTTT.

The chain joins TRBV3-1 to TRBJ1-4, with TRBD1 matching 9 bases. The CDR3 extends over 15 amino acids. V dropped 1 base and J dropped 6; count of bases not matched to a gene: 3. CDR1 is LGHDT, CDR2 YNNKEL, per germline (reference sequence). CDR3 DNA: TGTGCCAGCAGCCAAGCATGGGACAGGGATGAAAAACTGTTTTTT. Its translation is CASSQAWDRDEKLFF.

The rearrangement links TRBV24-1 to TRBJ1-5; D is ambiguous. The CDR3 has 14 residues. Trimming took off 7 bases at V and 2 bases at J, with 11 bases between the two ends. CDR1 is KGHDR and CDR2 is SFDVKD in the germline V gene. CDR3 in amino acids: CATREDGGNQPQHF. The CDR3 nucleotides are TGTGCCACCAGAGAGGACGGGGGCAATCAGCCCCAGCATTTT.

A single count supports this clonotype. This chain connects TRBV29-1 to TRBJ1-1; weak D call: TRBD1 (6 bases). Germline CDR1 is SQVTM and CDR2 is ANQGSEA. CDR3 length equals 14 residues. Trimming pared 7 bases from V and 5 bases from J, leaving 20 bases between. CDR3 region: CSANKRGAQTEAFF. DNA for the CDR3: TGCAGCGCCAACAAGCGGGGGGCGCAGACTGAAGCTTTCTTT.

This clonotype showed up just once. V gene TRBV27 combines with J gene TRBJ1-1; 7 bases match TRBD1. The V gene's germline CDR1 is MNHEY and CDR2 SMNVEV (reference sequence). The CDR3 has 14 amino acids. V lost 2 bases, J lost 4 bases, and 4 bases stayed unmatched. In DNA, the CDR3 is TGTGCCAGCAGTTTAACAGGGGCGGCCACTGAAGCTTTCTTT. Translating gives CASSLTGAATEAFF.

The V call is TRBV5-1, the J call TRBJ2-7, with D perhaps given as TRBD1 or TRBD2 (5 bases each). Germline V gene sequence: CDR1 SGHRS, CDR2 YFSETQ. The CDR3 is 14 amino acids. V was shortened by 2 bases and J by 0 bases, with 9 bases between the two germline ends. CDR3 residues: CASSFEGNSYEQYF. Here the CDR3 DNA reads TGCGCCAGCAGCTTTGAGGGGAACTCCTACGAGCAGTACTTC.

The V call is TRBV20-1, the J call TRBJ1-1; D remains ambiguous. Germline-derived CDR1 and CDR2 are DFQATT and SNEGSKA (reference sequence). The CDR3 sequence is 15 residues long. V was cut by 0 bases and J by 1 base, with 12 bases left in between. The CDR3 DNA follows: TGCAGTGCTAGAGATTTCCCCTTTCCGAACACTGAAGCTTTCTTT. It is translated as CSARDFPFPNTEAFF.

The chain links TRBV15 to TRBJ1-6; 8 bases are shared with TRBD1. V lost 0 bases, J lost 8 bases, and 6 bases stayed unmatched. The length of the CDR3 is 16 residues. Germline V CDR1 and CDR2: LNHNV, YYDKDF (reference sequence). The CDR3 is CATSRESRTGYSPLHF. CDR3 nucleotide sequence: TGTGCCACCAGCAGAGAATCACGGACAGGGTATTCACCCCTCCACTTT.